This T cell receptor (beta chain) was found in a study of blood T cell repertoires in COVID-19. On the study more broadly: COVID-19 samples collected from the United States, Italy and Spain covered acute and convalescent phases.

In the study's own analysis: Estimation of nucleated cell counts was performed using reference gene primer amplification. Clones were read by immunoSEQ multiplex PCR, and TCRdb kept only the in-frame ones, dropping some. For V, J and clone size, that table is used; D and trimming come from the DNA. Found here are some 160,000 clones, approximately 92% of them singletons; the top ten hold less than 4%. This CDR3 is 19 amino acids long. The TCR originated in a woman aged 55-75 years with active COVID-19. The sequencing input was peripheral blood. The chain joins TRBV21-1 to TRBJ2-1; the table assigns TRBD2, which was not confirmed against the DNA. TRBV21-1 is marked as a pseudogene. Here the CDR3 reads CASSKAWVGEREGPDEQFF. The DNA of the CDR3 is TGTGCCAGCAGCAAAGCCTGGGTCGGCGAGCGGGAGGGCCCGGATGAGCAGTTCTTC.